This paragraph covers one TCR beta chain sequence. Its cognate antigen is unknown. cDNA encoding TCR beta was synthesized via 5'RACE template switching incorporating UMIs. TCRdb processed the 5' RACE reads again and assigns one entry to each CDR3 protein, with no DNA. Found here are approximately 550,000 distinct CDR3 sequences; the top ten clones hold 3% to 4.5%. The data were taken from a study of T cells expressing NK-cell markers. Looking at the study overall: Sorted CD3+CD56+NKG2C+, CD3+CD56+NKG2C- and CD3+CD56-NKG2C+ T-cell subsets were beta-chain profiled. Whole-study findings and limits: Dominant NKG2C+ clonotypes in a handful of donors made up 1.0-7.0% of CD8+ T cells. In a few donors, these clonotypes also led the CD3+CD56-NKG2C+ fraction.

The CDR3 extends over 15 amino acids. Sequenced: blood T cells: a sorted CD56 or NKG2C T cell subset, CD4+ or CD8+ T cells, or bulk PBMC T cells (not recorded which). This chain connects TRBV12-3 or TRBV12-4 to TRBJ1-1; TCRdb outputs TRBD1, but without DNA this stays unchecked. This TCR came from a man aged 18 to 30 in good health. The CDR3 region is CASRHSWTGGTEAFF.